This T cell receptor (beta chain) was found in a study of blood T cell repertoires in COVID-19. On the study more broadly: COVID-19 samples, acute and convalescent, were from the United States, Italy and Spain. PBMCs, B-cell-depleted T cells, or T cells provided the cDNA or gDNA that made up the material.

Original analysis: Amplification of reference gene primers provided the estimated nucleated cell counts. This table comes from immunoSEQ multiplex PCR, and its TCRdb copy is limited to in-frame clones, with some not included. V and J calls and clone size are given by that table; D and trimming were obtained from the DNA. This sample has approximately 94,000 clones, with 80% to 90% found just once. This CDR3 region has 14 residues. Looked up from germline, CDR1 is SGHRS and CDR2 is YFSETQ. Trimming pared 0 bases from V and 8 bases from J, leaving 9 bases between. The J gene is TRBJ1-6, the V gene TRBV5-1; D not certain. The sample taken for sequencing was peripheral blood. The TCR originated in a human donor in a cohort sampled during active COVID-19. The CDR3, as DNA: TGCGCCAGCAGCTTGGCCGCTTTAGATTCACCCCTCCACTTT. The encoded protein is CASSLAALDSPLHF.